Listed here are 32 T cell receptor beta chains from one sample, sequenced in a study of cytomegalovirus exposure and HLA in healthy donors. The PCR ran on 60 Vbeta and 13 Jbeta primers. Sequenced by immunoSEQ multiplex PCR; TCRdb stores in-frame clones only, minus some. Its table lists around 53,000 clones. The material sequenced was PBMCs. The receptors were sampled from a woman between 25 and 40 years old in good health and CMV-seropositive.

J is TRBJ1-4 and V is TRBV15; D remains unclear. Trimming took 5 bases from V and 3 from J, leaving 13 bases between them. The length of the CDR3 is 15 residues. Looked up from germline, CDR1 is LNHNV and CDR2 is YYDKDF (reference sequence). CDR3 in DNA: TGTGCCACCAGCCCCCGCGGAGGAGCTAATGAAAAACTGTTTTTT. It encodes CATSPRGGANEKLFF.

CDR3 DNA: TGCGCCAGCAGCACTAGACAGGTTTACGAGCAGTACTTC. Encoded protein: CASSTRQVYEQYF. The rearrangement links TRBV5-1 to TRBJ2-7; a possible D gene is TRBD1 (6 bases). Germline CDR1 SGHRS, CDR2 YFSETQ. The length of the CDR3 is 13 residues. Trimming took 4 bases from V and 4 from J, leaving 12 bases between them.

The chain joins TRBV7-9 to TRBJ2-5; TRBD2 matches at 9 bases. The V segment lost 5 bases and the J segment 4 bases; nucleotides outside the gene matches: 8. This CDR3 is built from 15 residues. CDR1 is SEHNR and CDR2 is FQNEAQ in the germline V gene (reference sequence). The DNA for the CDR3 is TGTGCCAGCAGCCCATTGCGGGGGGGCCGAGAGACCCAGTACTTC. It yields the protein CASSPLRGGRETQYF.

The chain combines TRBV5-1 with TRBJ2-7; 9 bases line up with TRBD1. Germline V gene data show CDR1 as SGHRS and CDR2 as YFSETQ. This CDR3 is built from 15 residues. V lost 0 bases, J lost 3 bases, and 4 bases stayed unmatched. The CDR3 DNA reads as TGCGCCAGCAGCTTGGCCGGGACAGGGCACTACGAGCAGTACTTC. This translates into CASSLAGTGHYEQYF.

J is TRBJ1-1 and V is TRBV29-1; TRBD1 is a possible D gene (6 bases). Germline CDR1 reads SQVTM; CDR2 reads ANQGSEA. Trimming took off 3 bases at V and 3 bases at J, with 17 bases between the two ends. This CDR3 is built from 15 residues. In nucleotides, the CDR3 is TGCAGCGTTGAGGACCCGCCGGGACATCACACTGAAGCTTTCTTT. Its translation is CSVEDPPGHHTEAFF.

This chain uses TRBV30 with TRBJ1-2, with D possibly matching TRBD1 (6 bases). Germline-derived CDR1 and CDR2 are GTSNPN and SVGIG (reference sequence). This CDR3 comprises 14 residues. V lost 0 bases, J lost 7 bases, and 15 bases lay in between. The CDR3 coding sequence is TGTGCCTGGAGTGTCGGCAGGGGTATTCGTGGCTACACCTTC. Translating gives CAWSVGRGIRGYTF.

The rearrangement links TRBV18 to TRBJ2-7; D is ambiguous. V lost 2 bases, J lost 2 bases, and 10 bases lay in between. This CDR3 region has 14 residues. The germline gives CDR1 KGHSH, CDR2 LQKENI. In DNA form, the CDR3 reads TGTGCCAGCTCACCAGTCCAGACACCCTACGAGCAGTACTTC. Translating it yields CASSPVQTPYEQYF.

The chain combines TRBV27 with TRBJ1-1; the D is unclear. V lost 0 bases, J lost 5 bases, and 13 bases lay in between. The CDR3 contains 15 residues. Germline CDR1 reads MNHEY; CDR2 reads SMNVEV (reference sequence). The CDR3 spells CASSLSAQWATEAFF. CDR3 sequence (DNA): TGTGCCAGCAGTTTATCGGCCCAGTGGGCAACTGAAGCTTTCTTT.

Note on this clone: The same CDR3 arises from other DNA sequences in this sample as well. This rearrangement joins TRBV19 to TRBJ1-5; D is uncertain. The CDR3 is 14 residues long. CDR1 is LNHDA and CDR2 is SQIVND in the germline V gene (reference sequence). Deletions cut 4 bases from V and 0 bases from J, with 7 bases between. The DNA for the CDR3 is TGTGCCAGTAGTACGGACTCTAGCAATCAGCCCCAGCATTTT. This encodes CASSTDSSNQPQHF. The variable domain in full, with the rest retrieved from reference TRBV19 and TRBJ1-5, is DGGITQSPKYLFRKEGQNVTLSCEQNLNHDAMYWYRQDPGQGLRLIYYSQIVNDFQKGDIAEGYSVSREKKESFPLTVTSAQKNPTAFYLCASSTDSSNQPQHFGDGTRLSIL.

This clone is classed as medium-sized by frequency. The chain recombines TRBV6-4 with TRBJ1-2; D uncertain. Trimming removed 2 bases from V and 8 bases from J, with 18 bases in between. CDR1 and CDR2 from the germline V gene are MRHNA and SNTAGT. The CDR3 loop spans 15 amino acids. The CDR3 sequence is CASSDTPQALGGYTF. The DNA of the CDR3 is TGTGCCAGCAGTGACACCCCCCAGGCCCTTGGGGGCTACACCTTC.

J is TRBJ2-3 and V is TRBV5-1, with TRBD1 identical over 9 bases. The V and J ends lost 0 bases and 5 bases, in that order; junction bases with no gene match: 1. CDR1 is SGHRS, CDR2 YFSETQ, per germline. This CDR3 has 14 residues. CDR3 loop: CASSLEDRGDTQYF. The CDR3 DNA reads TGCGCCAGCAGCTTGGAGGACAGGGGAGATACGCAGTATTTT. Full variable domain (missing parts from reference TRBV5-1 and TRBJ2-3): KAGVTQTPRYLIKTRGQQVTLSCSPISGHRSVSWYQQTPGQGLQFLFEYFSETQRNKGNFPGRFSGRQFSNSRSEMNVSTLELGDSALYLCASSLEDRGDTQYFGPGTRLTVL.

CDR3 loop: CSADLLGATEAFF. CDR3 sequence (DNA): TGCAGCGCCGATTTGTTGGGGGCCACTGAAGCTTTCTTT. This chain links TRBV29-1 with TRBJ1-1; the D gene is possibly TRBD1 (6 bases). CDR3 length equals 13 residues. V lost 7 bases to trimming and J lost 4 bases, with 16 bases between them. Germline CDR1 and CDR2: SQVTM and ANQGSEA.

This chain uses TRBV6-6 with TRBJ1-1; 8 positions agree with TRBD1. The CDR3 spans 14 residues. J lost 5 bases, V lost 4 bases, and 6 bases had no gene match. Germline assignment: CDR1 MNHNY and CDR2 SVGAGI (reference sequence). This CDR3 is CASSSQGVATEAFF. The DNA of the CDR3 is TGTGCCAGCAGTTCACAGGGGGTTGCGACTGAAGCTTTCTTT.

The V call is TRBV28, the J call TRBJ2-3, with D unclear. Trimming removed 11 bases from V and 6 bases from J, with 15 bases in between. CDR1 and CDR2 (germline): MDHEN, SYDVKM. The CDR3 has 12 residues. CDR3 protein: CASSEVDDTQYF. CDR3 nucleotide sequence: TGTGCCTCCTCTGAGGTGGATGATACGCAGTATTTT. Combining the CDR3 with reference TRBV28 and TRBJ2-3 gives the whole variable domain DVKVTQSSRYLVKRTGEKVFLECVQDMDHENMFWYRQDPGLGLRLIYFSYDVKMKEKGDIPEGYSVSREKKERFSLILESASTNQTSMYLCASSEVDDTQYFGPGTRLTVL.

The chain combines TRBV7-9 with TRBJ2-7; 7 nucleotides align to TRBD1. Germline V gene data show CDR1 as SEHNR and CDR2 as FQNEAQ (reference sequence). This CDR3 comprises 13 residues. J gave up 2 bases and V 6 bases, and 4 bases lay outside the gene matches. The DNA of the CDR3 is TGTGCCAGCAGGGACAGGTACACCTACGAGCAGTACTTC. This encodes CASRDRYTYEQYF.

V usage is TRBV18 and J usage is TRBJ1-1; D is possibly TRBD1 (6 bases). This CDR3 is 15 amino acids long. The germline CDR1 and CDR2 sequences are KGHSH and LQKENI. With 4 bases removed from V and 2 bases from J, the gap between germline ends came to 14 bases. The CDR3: CASSLTDRLNTEAFF. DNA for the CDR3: TGTGCCAGCTCACTTACCGACAGGTTAAACACTGAAGCTTTCTTT.

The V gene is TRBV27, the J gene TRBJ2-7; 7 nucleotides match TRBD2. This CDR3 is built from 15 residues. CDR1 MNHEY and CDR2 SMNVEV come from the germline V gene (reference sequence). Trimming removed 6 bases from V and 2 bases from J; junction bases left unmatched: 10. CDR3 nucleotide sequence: TGTGCCAGCAGGGCTCTACTAGCGAGCGCCTACGAGCAGTACTTC. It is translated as CASRALLASAYEQYF.

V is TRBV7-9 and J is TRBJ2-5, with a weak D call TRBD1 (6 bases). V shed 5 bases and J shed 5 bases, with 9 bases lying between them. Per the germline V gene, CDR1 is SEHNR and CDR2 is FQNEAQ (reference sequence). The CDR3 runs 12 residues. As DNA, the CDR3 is TGTGCCAGCAGCACCGGACAGGAGACCCAGTACTTC. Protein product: CASSTGQETQYF. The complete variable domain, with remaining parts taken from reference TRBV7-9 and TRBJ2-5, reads DTGVSQNPRHKITKRGQNVTFRCDPISEHNRLYWYRQTLGQGPEFLTYFQNEAQLEKSRLLSDRFSAERPKGSFSTLEIQRTEQGDSAMYLCASSTGQETQYFGPGTRLLVL.

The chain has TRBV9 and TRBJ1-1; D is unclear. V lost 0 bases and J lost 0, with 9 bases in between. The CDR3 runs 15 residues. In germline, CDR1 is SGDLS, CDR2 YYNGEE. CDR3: CASSVGSGLNTEAFF. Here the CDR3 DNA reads TGTGCCAGCAGCGTAGGTTCGGGATTGAACACTGAAGCTTTCTTT.

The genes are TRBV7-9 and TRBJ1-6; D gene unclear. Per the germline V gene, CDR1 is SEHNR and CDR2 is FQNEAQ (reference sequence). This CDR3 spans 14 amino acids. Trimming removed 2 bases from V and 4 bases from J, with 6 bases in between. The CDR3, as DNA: TGTGCCAGCAGCTTAAGGGAGTATAATTCACCCCTCCACTTT. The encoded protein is CASSLREYNSPLHF. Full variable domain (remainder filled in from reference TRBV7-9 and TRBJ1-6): DTGVSQNPRHKITKRGQNVTFRCDPISEHNRLYWYRQTLGQGPEFLTYFQNEAQLEKSRLLSDRFSAERPKGSFSTLEIQRTEQGDSAMYLCASSLREYNSPLHFGNGTRLTVT.

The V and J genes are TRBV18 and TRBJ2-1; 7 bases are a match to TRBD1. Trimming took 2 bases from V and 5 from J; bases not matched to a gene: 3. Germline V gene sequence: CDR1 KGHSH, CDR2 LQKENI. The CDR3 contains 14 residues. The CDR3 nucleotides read TGTGCCAGCTCACCAGGGACAGACCACAATGAGCAGTTCTTC. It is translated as CASSPGTDHNEQFF.

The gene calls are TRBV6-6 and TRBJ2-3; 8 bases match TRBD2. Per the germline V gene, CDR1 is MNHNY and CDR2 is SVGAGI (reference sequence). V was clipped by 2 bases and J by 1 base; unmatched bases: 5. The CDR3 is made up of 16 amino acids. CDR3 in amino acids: CASSYLLLAGTDTQYF. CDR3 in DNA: TGTGCCAGCAGTTACCTCTTACTAGCGGGCACAGATACGCAGTATTTT.

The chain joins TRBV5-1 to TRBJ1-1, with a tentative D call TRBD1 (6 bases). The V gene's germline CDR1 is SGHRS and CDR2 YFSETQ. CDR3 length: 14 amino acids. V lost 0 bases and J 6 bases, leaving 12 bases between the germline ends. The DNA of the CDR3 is TGCGCCAGCAGCTTGGAGGGGGTGGGCTCTGAAGCTTTCTTT. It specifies CASSLEGVGSEAFF.

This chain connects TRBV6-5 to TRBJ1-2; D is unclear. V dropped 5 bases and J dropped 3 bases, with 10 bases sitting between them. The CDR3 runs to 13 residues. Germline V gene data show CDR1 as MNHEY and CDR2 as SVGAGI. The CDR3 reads CASSQDKYYGYTF. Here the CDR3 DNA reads TGTGCCAGCAGTCAAGACAAGTACTATGGCTACACCTTC.

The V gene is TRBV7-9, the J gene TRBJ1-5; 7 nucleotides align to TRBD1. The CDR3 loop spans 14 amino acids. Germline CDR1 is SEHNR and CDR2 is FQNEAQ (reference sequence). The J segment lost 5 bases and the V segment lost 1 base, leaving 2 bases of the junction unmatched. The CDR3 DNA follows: TGTGCCAGCAGCTTAGGAGGACAGGATCAGCCCCAGCATTTT. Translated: CASSLGGQDQPQHF.

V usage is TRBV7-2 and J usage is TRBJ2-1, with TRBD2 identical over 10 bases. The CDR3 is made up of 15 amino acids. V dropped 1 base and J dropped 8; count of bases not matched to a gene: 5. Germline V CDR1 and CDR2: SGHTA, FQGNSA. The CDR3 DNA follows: TGTGCCAGCAGCTTAGGGCTAGCGGGGGTGTATGAGCAGTTCTTC. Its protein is CASSLGLAGVYEQFF.

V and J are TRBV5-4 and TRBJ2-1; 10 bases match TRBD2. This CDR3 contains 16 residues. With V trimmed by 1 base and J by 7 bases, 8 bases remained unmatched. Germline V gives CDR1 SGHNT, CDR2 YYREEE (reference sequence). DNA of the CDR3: TGTGCCAGCAGCTTGTATACTAGCGGGATCTATAATGAGCAGTTCTTC. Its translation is CASSLYTSGIYNEQFF.

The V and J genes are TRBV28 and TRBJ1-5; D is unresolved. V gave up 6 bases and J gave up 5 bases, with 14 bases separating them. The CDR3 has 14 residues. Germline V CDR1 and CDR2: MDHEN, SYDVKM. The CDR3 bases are TGTGCCAGCAGGCAGACGGGTCGGGATCAGCCCCAGCATTTT. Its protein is CASRQTGRDQPQHF.

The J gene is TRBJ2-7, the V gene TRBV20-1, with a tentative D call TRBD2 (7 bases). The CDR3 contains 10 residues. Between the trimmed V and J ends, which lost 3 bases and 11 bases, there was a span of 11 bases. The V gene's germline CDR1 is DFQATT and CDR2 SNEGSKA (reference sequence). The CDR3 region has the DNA TGCAGTGCTAGCGAGGGGGGGAAGTACTTC. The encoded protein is CSASEGGKYF.

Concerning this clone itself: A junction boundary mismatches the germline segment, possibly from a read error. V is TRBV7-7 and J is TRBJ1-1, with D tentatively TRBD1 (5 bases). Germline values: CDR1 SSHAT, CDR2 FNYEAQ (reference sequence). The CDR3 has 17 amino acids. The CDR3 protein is CASSLAGRGGMDTEAFF. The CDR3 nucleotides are TGTGCTAGCAGCTTAGCGGGGCGGGGTGGAATGGACACTGAAGCTTTCTTT.

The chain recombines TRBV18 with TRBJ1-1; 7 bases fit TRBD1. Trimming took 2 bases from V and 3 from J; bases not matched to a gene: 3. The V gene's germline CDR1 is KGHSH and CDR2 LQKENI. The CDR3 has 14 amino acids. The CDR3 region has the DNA TGTGCCAGCTCACCAGCCGGGACAGACACTGAAGCTTTCTTT. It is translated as CASSPAGTDTEAFF.

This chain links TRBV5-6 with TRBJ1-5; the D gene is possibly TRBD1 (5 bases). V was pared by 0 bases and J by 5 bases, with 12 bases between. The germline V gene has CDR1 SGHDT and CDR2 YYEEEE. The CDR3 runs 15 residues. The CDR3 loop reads CASSLADSPYQPQHF. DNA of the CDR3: TGTGCCAGCAGCTTGGCTGACAGTCCCTATCAGCCCCAGCATTTT.